The 17 T cell receptor beta chains listed next were all sequenced from one sample in a study of CD8 T cells in Susac syndrome. Reverse transcription of 0.5 to 1 ug RNA was carried out with random hexamers. A single record per CDR3 protein comes from TCRdb applying MiXCR to the immunoSEQ multiplex PCR reads. Of 100,000 to 150,000 distinct CDR3 sequences listed, nearly 95% are singletons. The sample comprised CD4+ T cells from PBMCs. These receptors all stem from a human donor in good health.

In its sample, this clonotype was seen a few times. This chain joins TRBV7-9 and TRBJ2-5; TRBD1 agrees at 8 bases. CDR3 length: 12 residues. The junction had 2 bases not matched to a gene; V was cut back by 6 bases and J by 5 bases. Germline V gives CDR1 SEHNR, CDR2 FQNEAQ (reference sequence). The CDR3 sequence: CASSTGGETQYF. DNA for the CDR3: TGTGCCAGCAGTACAGGGGGGGAGACCCAGTACTTC.

V is TRBV2 and J is TRBJ2-3; D gene ambiguous. Deletions cut 7 bases from V and 0 bases from J, with 8 bases between. CDR3 length: 13 amino acids. The germline gives CDR1 SNHLY, CDR2 FYNNEI. The CDR3 reads CASKGSSTDTQYF. The CDR3 nucleotides are TGTGCCAGCAAAGGATCTAGCACAGATACGCAGTATTTT.

This chain uses TRBV29-1 with TRBJ2-5, with a weak D call TRBD1 (5 bases). V gave up 6 bases and J gave up 3 bases, with 11 bases separating them. Germline V gene lookup returns CDR1 SQVTM and CDR2 ANQGSEA. This CDR3 spans 12 amino acids. For the CDR3, the DNA is TGCAGCGTCGCGACAGCGAAAGAGACCCAGTACTTC. It codes for CSVATAKETQYF.

The V gene is TRBV28, the J gene TRBJ2-1; D might be TRBD1 (6 bases). Germline V gene lookup returns CDR1 MDHEN and CDR2 SYDVKM. V lost 5 bases and J 9 bases, leaving 14 bases between the germline ends. There are 13 residues in the CDR3. CDR3 protein: CASSLRPQGEQFF. CDR3 nucleotides: TGTGCCAGCAGTCTTCGGCCACAGGGTGAGCAGTTCTTC.

The chain links TRBV14 to TRBJ1-2, with D possibly being TRBD1 (5 bases). The CDR3 loop spans 14 amino acids. V lost 4 bases to trimming and J lost 0 bases, with 9 bases between them. In germline, CDR1 is SGHDN, CDR2 FVKESK. The CDR3 nucleotides read TGTGCCAGCAGCCGGGGACTGGCTAACTATGGCTACACCTTC. Amino acid sequence: CASSRGLANYGYTF.

The rearrangement links TRBV14 to TRBJ1-1, with D unclear. The CDR3 spans 13 residues. The V end lost 7 bases, the J end lost 0 bases, and 9 bases lay between the germline ends. Germline V gene lookup returns CDR1 SGHDN and CDR2 FVKESK. This chain's CDR3 is CASTPQMNTEAFF. DNA of the CDR3: TGTGCCAGCACGCCTCAAATGAACACTGAAGCTTTCTTT.

This clonotype was picked up one time. Relative to the germline gene, one junction end is altered; a read error may explain this. CDR3 protein: CGVENEQFF. The CDR3 DNA sequence: TGCGGCGTTGAGAATGAGCAGTTCTTC. V gene TRBV29-1 combines with J gene TRBJ2-1; D ambiguous. Looked up from germline, CDR1 is SQVTM and CDR2 is ANQGSEA. The CDR3 contains 9 residues.

The J gene is TRBJ1-2, the V gene TRBV5-1, with 7 bases fitting TRBD1. The germline V gene encodes CDR1 SGHRS and CDR2 YFSETQ. The CDR3 is made up of 12 amino acids. V dropped 4 bases and J dropped 9; count of bases not matched to a gene: 6. The CDR3 nucleotides read TGCGCCAGCAGCCTCGACAGGGACCGCTACACCTTC. Translating it yields CASSLDRDRYTF.

The chain recombines TRBV2 with TRBJ2-1, with 9 nucleotides matching TRBD1. The germline V gene encodes CDR1 SNHLY and CDR2 FYNNEI. The J segment lost 8 bases and the V segment lost 4 bases, leaving 9 bases of the junction unmatched. This CDR3 is built from 15 residues. In nucleotides, the CDR3 is TGTGCCAGCAGTGTAGGGACAGGGTTGCTGGATGAGCAGTTCTTC. It is translated as CASSVGTGLLDEQFF.

The J gene is TRBJ2-2, the V gene TRBV29-1; a weak D match, TRBD2 (6 bases). Trimming took off 5 bases at V and 6 bases at J, with 19 bases between the two ends. Germline V CDR1 and CDR2: SQVTM, ANQGSEA. This CDR3 has 15 amino acids. The CDR3 DNA reads TGCAGCGTTCGGATCGCGGGGCTTTACGCCGGGGAGCTGTTTTTT. Translating gives CSVRIAGLYAGELFF.

The rearrangement uses TRBV29-1 and TRBJ1-1; D is ambiguous. Trimming left V 6 bases short and J 1 base short, with 12 bases between. CDR1 is SQVTM and CDR2 is ANQGSEA in the germline V gene. CDR3 length equals 13 residues. CDR3 protein: CSVCRAANTEAFF. The DNA for the CDR3 is TGCAGCGTGTGCCGGGCCGCGAACACTGAAGCTTTCTTT.

The rearrangement uses TRBV3-1 and TRBJ1-4, with TRBD1 as a possible D gene (6 bases). The CDR3 consists of 15 residues. Trimming pared 4 bases from V and 8 bases from J, leaving 17 bases between. The germline CDR1 and CDR2 sequences are LGHDT and YNNKEL (reference sequence). The CDR3 reads CASSRDGGLSEKLFF. The CDR3 DNA follows: TGTGCCAGCAGCCGAGATGGGGGGCTTAGCGAAAAACTGTTTTTT.

V and J are TRBV27 and TRBJ2-4, with 8 bases lining up with TRBD1. This CDR3 is 16 amino acids long. Germline trimming cut 4 bases from V and 2 bases from J; bases unmatched to any gene: 7. Germline V lookup: CDR1 MNHEY, CDR2 SMNVEV (reference sequence). Here the CDR3 reads CASSSRTGISKNIQYF. The CDR3 DNA reads as TGTGCCAGCAGTTCCCGGACAGGGATTTCCAAAAACATTCAGTACTTC.

V and J are TRBV18 and TRBJ2-5; D gene unclear. CDR3 size: 12 residues. Trimming stripped 2 bases from V and 5 bases from J, with 6 bases between. CDR1 and CDR2 from the germline V gene are KGHSH and LQKENI. The CDR3, as DNA: TGTGCCAGCTCACCAGTCGGGGAGACCCAGTACTTC. It yields the protein CASSPVGETQYF.

V usage is TRBV3-1 and J usage is TRBJ2-3; 11 bases align to TRBD2. The CDR3 loop spans 15 amino acids. J lost 4 bases, V lost 5 bases, and 5 bases had no gene match. CDR1 is LGHDT, CDR2 YNNKEL, per germline (reference sequence). CDR3 in DNA: TGTGCCAGCAGCTCTCTAGCGGGGGGACCAGATACGCAGTATTTT. This codes for CASSSLAGGPDTQYF.

The rearrangement joins TRBV19 to TRBJ1-2, with unresolved D. Germline V gives CDR1 LNHDA, CDR2 SQIVND (reference sequence). The V gene lost 3 bases and the J gene lost 4 bases, with 12 bases spanning the gap. The CDR3 runs to 14 residues. CDR3 nucleotides: TGTGCCAGTAGTATGAGTCTGGGAACCTATGGCTACACCTTC. Amino acid sequence: CASSMSLGTYGYTF.

This clonotype was recorded only once. The CDR3 region is CASRSPDSNEQFF. For the CDR3, the DNA is TGTGCCAGCAGGTCGCCGGACAGTAATGAGCAGTTCTTC. The V and J genes are TRBV2 and TRBJ2-1, with D possibly TRBD1 on 6 matching bases. V was trimmed by 6 bases and J by 7 bases, leaving 13 bases between them. CDR1 and CDR2 (germline): SNHLY, FYNNEI. This CDR3 comprises 13 residues.